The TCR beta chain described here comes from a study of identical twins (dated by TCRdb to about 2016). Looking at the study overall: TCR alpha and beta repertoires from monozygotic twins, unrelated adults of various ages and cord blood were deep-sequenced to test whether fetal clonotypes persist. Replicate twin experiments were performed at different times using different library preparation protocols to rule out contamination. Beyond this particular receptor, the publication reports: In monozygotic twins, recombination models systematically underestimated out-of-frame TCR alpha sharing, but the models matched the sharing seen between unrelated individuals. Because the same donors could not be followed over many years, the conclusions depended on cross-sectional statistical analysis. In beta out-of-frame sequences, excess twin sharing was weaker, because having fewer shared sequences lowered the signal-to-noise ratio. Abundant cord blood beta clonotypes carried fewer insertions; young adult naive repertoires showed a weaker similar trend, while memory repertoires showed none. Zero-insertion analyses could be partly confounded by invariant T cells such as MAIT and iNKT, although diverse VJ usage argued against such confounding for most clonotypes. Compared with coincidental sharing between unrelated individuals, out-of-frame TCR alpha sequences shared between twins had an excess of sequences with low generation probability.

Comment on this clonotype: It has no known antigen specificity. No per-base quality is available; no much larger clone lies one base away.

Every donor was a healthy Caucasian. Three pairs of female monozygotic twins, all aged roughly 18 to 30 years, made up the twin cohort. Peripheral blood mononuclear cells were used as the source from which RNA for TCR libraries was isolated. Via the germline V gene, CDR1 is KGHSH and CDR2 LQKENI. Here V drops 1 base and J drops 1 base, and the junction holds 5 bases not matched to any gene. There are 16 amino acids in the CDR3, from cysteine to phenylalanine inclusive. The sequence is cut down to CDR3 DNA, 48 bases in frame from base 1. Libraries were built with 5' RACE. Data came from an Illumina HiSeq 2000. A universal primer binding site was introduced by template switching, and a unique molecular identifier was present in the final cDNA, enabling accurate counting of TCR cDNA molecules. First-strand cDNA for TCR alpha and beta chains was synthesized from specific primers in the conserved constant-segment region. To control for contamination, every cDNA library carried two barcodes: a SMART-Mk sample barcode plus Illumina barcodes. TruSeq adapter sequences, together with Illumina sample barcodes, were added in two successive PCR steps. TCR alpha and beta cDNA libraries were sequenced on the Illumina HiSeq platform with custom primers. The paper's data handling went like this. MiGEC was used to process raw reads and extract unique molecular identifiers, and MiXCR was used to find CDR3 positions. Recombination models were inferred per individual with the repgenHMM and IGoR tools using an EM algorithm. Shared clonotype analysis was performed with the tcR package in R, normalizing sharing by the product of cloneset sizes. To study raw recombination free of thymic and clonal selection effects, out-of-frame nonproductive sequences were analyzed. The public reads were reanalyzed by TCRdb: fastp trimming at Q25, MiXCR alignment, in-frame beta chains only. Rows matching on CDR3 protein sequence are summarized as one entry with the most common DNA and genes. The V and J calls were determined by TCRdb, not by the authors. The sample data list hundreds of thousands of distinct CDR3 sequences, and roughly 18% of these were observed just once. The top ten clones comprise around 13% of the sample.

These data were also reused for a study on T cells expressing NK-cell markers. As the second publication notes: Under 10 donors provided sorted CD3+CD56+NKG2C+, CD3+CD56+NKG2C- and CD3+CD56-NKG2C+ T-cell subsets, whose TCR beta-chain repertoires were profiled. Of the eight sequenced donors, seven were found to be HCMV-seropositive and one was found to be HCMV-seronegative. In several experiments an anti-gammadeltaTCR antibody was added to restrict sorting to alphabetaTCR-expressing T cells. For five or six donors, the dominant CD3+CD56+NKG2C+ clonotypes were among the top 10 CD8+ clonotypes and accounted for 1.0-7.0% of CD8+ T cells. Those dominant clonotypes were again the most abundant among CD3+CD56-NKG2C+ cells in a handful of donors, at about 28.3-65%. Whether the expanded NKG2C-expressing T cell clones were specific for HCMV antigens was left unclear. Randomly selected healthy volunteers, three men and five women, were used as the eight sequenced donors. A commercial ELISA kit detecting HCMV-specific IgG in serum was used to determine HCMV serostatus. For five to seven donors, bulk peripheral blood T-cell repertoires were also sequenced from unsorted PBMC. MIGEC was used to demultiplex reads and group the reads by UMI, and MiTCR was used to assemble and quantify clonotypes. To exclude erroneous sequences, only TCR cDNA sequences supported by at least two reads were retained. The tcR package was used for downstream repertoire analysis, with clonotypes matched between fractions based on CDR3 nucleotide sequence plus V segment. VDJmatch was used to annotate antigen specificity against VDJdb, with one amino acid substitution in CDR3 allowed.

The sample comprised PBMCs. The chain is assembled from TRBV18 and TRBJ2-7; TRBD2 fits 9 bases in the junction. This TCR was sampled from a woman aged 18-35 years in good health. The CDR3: CASSPLEAGGSYEQYF. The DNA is TGTGCCAGCTCACCACTCGAAGCGGGAGGTTCCTACGAGCAGTACTTC.